Listed below are T cell receptor beta chains from one sample, sequenced in a study of cytomegalovirus exposure and HLA in healthy donors. Produced via immunoSEQ multiplex PCR; TCRdb's table is partial and in-frame only. Altogether 310,000 or so clones are present, roughly 90% being singletons, with the ten largest covering around 2.1%. The sample taken for sequencing was PBMCs. The receptors were sampled from a woman aged 18-29 years in good health and CMV-seronegative. CDR3s include the opening cysteine and the closing phenylalanine or tryptophan. D genes are given only for firm matches. Not all rows give a size; the values are once, few, many and, for expanded clones, a class.

. | 13 | . | TRBJ1-1 | TRBV7-3 | TGTGCCAGCAGCGAAAACGGGGGGACTGAAGCTTTCTTT | CASSENGGTEAFF
. | 17 | TRBD2 | TRBJ2-5 | TRBV4-2 | TGTGCCAGCAGCCAAGATCGTAATAGCGGGGGGGGAGAGACCCAGTACTTC | CASSQDRNSGGGETQYF
. | 15 | . | TRBJ1-6 | TRBV18 | TGTGCCAGCTCACCACAGAAGGTGCAGGAATCACCCCTCCACTTT | CASSPQKVQESPLHF
. | 13 | TRBD2 | TRBJ2-7 | TRBV2 | TGTGCCAGCTTTAGCGGGGGGATTTACGAGCAGTACTTC | CASFSGGIYEQYF
once | 14 | TRBD2 | TRBJ2-7 | TRBV9 | TGTGCCAGCAGCACCAGCGGGGGGTCCTACGAGCAGTACTTC | CASSTSGGSYEQYF
. | 15 | . | TRBJ2-5 | TRBV7-9 | TGTGCCAGCAGCTTAGATGGCGGGGAGGAAGAGACCCAGTACTTC | CASSLDGGEEETQYF
. | 13 | TRBD1 | TRBJ1-2 | TRBV30 | TGTGCCTGGAGTTGGACAGGGGTTGGCGGCTACACCTTC | CAWSWTGVGGYTF
. | 15 | . | TRBJ1-6 | TRBV6-7 | TGTGCCAGCAGTTTAACCCGACCTCTAAGGAGGCCCCTCCACTTT | CASSLTRPLRRPLHF
. | 15 | TRBD1 | TRBJ2-1 | TRBV6-1 | TGTGCCAGTCTCCTCGGGACAGGGGGGGACAATGAGCAGTTCTTC | CASLLGTGGDNEQFF
. | 14 | TRBD1 | TRBJ1-4 | TRBV10-3 | TGTGCCATCAGATCGGGACAGCCTAATGAAAAACTGTTTTTT | CAIRSGQPNEKLFF
. | 16 | . | TRBJ1-6 | TRBV7-9 | TGTGCCAGCAGCTTCGAAGTAGGGCAGGGGATTCCACCCCTCCACTTT | CASSFEVGQGIPPLHF
. | 15 | . | TRBJ2-7 | TRBV7-2 | TGTGCCAGCAGCTCACGACTAGAGAGATCCTACGAGCAGTACTTC | CASSSRLERSYEQYF
. | 15 | . | TRBJ1-5 | TRBV12-5 | TGTGCTAGTGGTTTGGGAACAGGGTCGAATCAGCCCCAGCATTTT | CASGLGTGSNQPQHF
. | 14 | . | TRBJ2-7 | TRBV7-8 | TGTGCCAGCAGGTTGGCAGGGCACTCCTACGAGCAGTACTTC | CASRLAGHSYEQYF
. | 13 | TRBD1 | TRBJ1-1 | TRBV2 | TGTGCCAGCATTGTACAGGGGGCAGATGAAGCTTTCTTT | CASIVQGADEAFF
. | 17 | TRBD1 | TRBJ2-2 | TRBV7-7 | TGTGCCAGCAGCTTAGGTCGGGGGACAGGGGACACCGGGGAGCTGTTTTTT | CASSLGRGTGDTGELFF
. | 14 | TRBD1 | TRBJ2-7 | TRBV7-3 | TGTGCCAGCAGCACAGGGGTCGTTCGGTACGAGCAGTACTTC | CASSTGVVRYEQYF
few | 18 | . | TRBJ1-1 | TRBV5-6 | TGTGCCAGCAGTCATATCTCGGCATATCCGGGAGCGAACACTGAAGCTTTCTTT | CASSHISAYPGANTEAFF
. | 15 | . | TRBJ2-1 | TRBV7-9 | TGTTCCAGCAGCCCATCCGGGACAAAGGGTAGTGAGCAGTTCTTC | CSSSPSGTKGSEQFF
. | 17 | TRBD2 | TRBJ2-1 | TRBV4-2 | TGTGCCAGCAGCCAAGATCTGACGGGGGGGCTTAGGAATGAGCAGTTCTTC | CASSQDLTGGLRNEQFF
. | 12 | TRBD2 | TRBJ2-1 | TRBV18 | TGTGCCAGCCGGATCCGGGGGGATGAGCAGTTCTTC | CASRIRGDEQFF
. | 16 | TRBD1 | TRBJ2-1 | TRBV18 | TGTGCCAGCTCACCGGCAGGGGGCGTCGGGAACAATGAGCAGTTCTTC | CASSPAGGVGNNEQFF
. | 15 | TRBD1 | TRBJ1-4 | TRBV2 | TGTGCCAGCAGCGTTGGACAGGGGGCTCGTGAAAAACTGTTTTTT | CASSVGQGAREKLFF
. | 14 | . | TRBJ1-1 | TRBV5-1 | TGCGCCAGCAGCTTGCGGCAGGTGAACACTGAAGCTTTCTTT | CASSLRQVNTEAFF
. | 14 | TRBD2 | TRBJ2-1 | TRBV7-3 | TGTGCCAGCGGGCAGACTAGCTCCTGGGATGAGCAGTTCTTC | CASGQTSSWDEQFF
. | 13 | TRBD1 | TRBJ2-7 | TRBV10-3 | TGTGCCATCACCCCGGGACAGGGGGGCGAGCAGTACTTC | CAITPGQGGEQYF